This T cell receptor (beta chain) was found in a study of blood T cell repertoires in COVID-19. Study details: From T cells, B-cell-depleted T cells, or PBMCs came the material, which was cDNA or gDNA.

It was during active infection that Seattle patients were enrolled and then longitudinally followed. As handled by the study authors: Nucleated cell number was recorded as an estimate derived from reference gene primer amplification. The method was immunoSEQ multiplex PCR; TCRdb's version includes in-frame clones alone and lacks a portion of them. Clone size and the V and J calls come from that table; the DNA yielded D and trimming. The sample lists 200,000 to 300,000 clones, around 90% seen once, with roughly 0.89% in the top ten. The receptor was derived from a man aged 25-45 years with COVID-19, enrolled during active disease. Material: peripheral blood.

The CDR3 region has the DNA TGTGCCAGCAGTGAACACGGTTCCGAGACCCAGTACTTC. It codes for CASSEHGSETQYF. This sequence joins TRBV2 and TRBJ2-5; the D is unclear. Germline CDR1 is SNHLY and CDR2 is FYNNEI. This CDR3 contains 13 residues. V was pared by 2 bases and J by 5 bases, with 9 bases between.